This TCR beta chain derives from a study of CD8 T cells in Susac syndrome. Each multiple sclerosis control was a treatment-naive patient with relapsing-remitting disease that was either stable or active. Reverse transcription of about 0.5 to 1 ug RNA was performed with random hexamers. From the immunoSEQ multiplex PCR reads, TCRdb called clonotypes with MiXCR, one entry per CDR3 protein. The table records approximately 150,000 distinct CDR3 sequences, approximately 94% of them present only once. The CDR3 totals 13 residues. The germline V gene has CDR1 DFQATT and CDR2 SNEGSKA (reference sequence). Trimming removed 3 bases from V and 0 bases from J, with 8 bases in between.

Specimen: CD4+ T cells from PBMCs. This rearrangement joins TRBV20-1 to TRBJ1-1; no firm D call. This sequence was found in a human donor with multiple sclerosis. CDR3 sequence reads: CSASGGLNTEAFF. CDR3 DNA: TGCAGTGCTAGCGGCGGATTGAACACTGAAGCTTTCTTT.